These T cell receptor beta chains were read from a single sample in a study of prognosis after radiotherapy for stage I lung cancer. TCRdb called the multiplex PCR reads again in MiXCR, with one record for every CDR3 protein. The sample contains roughly 13,000 distinct CDR3 sequences, around half of which appear only once. This specimen was PBMCs, taken before or after stereotactic body radiation therapy (not recorded which). These receptor sequences come from a donor of 50 years or more with non-small cell lung cancer. Both conserved end residues are part of each CDR3. A D gene is named only where the DNA matches it firmly. The size entry is marked missing in some rows and otherwise reads once, few, many or a size class.

v_call: TRBV19
d_call: TRBD2
j_call: TRBJ2-7
clone_size: many
cdr3_nt: TGTGCCAGTAGTATCGGGACTAGCGGGGATAGCTCCTACGAGCAGTACTTC
cdr3_aa: CASSIGTSGDSSYEQYF

v_call: TRBV29-1
d_call: -
j_call: TRBJ1-1
clone_size: many
cdr3_nt: TGCAGCGTTGAGATAAGCTCGAACACTGAAGCTTTCTTT
cdr3_aa: CSVEISSNTEAFF

v_call: TRBV20-1
d_call: -
j_call: TRBJ1-2
clone_size: once
cdr3_nt: TGCAGTGCTAGCCTTCCCGTAGAGCATGGCTACACCTTC
cdr3_aa: CSASLPVEHGYTF

v_call: TRBV6-8
d_call: -
j_call: TRBJ1-6
clone_size: -
cdr3_nt: TGTGCCAGCAGTTACTCGAAGGCACAGTATAATTCACCCCTCCACTTT
cdr3_aa: CASSYSKAQYNSPLHF

v_call: TRBV5-4
d_call: -
j_call: TRBJ2-1
clone_size: -
cdr3_nt: TGTGCCAGCAGCACCAGGACTCTCAATGAGCAGTTCTTC
cdr3_aa: CASSTRTLNEQFF

v_call: TRBV2
d_call: -
j_call: TRBJ1-4
clone_size: many
cdr3_nt: TGTGCCAGCAGGGGCAAGCAGGGTGTACGCGGTAAACTGTTTTTT
cdr3_aa: CASRGKQGVRGKLFF

v_call: TRBV18
d_call: -
j_call: TRBJ1-2
clone_size: many
cdr3_nt: TGTGCCAGCTCACCGGATTCATATGGCTACACCTTC
cdr3_aa: CASSPDSYGYTF

v_call: TRBV7-8
d_call: -
j_call: TRBJ2-7
clone_size: -
cdr3_nt: TGTGCCAGCATCCACGACCCGCTCCGCGGGGACAACTACGAGCAGTACTTC
cdr3_aa: CASIHDPLRGDNYEQYF

v_call: TRBV28
d_call: -
j_call: TRBJ1-2
clone_size: -
cdr3_nt: TGTGCCAGCAGCTTTCTTTTAGGGGGTGGCTACACCTTC
cdr3_aa: CASSFLLGGGYTF

v_call: TRBV2
d_call: -
j_call: TRBJ2-5
clone_size: many
cdr3_nt: TGTGCCAGCAGTGGACAAGAGACCCAGTACTTC
cdr3_aa: CASSGQETQYF

v_call: TRBV5-1
d_call: -
j_call: TRBJ2-6
clone_size: -
cdr3_nt: TGCGCCAGCAGCATTTCCGGCTCTGGGGCCAACGTCCTGACTTTC
cdr3_aa: CASSISGSGANVLTF

v_call: TRBV4-1
d_call: -
j_call: TRBJ1-2
clone_size: medium-sized
cdr3_nt: TGCGCCAGCAGCCAAGATTCTCAGGGGTGGGGCTACACCTTC
cdr3_aa: CASSQDSQGWGYTF

v_call: TRBV7-8
d_call: -
j_call: TRBJ2-3
clone_size: -
cdr3_nt: TGTGCCAGCAGCTTTGGGGCGGGATGTTACACAGATATGCAGTATTTT
cdr3_aa: CASSFGAGCYTDMQYF

v_call: TRBV6-2/TRBV6-3
d_call: -
j_call: TRBJ2-6
clone_size: -
cdr3_nt: TGTGCCAGCATCAGTACAGGGTCCGGGGCCAACGTCCTTACTTTC
cdr3_aa: CASISTGSGANVLTF

v_call: TRBV5-1
d_call: -
j_call: TRBJ1-3
clone_size: many
cdr3_nt: TGCGCCAGCAGCCTGGGCGACTTCTCTGGAAACACCATATATTTT
cdr3_aa: CASSLGDFSGNTIYF

v_call: TRBV7-2
d_call: -
j_call: TRBJ1-5
clone_size: many
cdr3_nt: TGTGCCAGCAGCTGGGATCCCAATCAGCCCCAGCATTTT
cdr3_aa: CASSWDPNQPQHF

v_call: TRBV18
d_call: -
j_call: TRBJ1-3
clone_size: many
cdr3_nt: TGTGCCAGCTCACCACCCGGACAGGGAAACACCATATATTTT
cdr3_aa: CASSPPGQGNTIYF

v_call: TRBV6-2/TRBV6-3
d_call: TRBD2
j_call: TRBJ2-1
clone_size: -
cdr3_nt: TGTGCCAGCAGATTGGGACTAGCCCCCACGAATGAGCAGTTCTTC
cdr3_aa: CASRLGLAPTNEQFF

v_call: TRBV7-3
d_call: -
j_call: TRBJ2-1
clone_size: -
cdr3_nt: TGTGCCAGCAGCTTGAGGGACGCGGCTGAGCAGTTCTTC
cdr3_aa: CASSLRDAAEQFF

v_call: TRBV19
d_call: TRBD2
j_call: TRBJ2-3
clone_size: -
cdr3_nt: TGTGCCAGTAGAGCATCGGGGCGGGAGACCACAGATACGCAGTATTTT
cdr3_aa: CASRASGRETTDTQYF

v_call: TRBV6-1
d_call: TRBD1
j_call: TRBJ2-7
clone_size: medium-sized
cdr3_nt: TGTGCCAGCAGTGAAGAATCGAGGACAGGGGAAAAGTACTTC
cdr3_aa: CASSEESRTGEKYF

v_call: TRBV11-2
d_call: -
j_call: TRBJ2-6
clone_size: medium-sized
cdr3_nt: TGTGCCAGCAGCTTTACCTCTGGGGCCAACGTCCTGACTTTC
cdr3_aa: CASSFTSGANVLTF

v_call: TRBV9
d_call: -
j_call: TRBJ1-1
clone_size: many
cdr3_nt: TGTGCCAGCAGCGCGGCCGTTACCCTCACTGAAGCTTTCTTT
cdr3_aa: CASSAAVTLTEAFF

v_call: TRBV6-1
d_call: TRBD2
j_call: TRBJ2-7
clone_size: -
cdr3_nt: TGTGCCAGCAGGAGGGCTCGCGGGGGGCCCCCCCCCGTAGAAGAGCAGCACTTC
cdr3_aa: CASRRARGGPPPVEEQHF

v_call: TRBV28
d_call: TRBD2
j_call: TRBJ2-1
clone_size: -
cdr3_nt: TGTGCCAGCAGCCGACGGAAGGGGAGGGAGGCGGTTTTCAATGAGCAGTTCTTC
cdr3_aa: CASSRRKGREAVFNEQFF

v_call: TRBV28
d_call: -
j_call: TRBJ1-2
clone_size: -
cdr3_nt: TGTGCCAGCAGCCCCGGGAGGGGTAACTATGGCTACACCTTC
cdr3_aa: CASSPGRGNYGYTF